The T cell receptor (beta chain) described here comes from a study of blood T cell repertoires in COVID-19. In the study overall: From T cells, B-cell-depleted T cells, or PBMCs came the material, which was cDNA or gDNA.

V lost 0 bases and J lost 5, with 20 bases in between. Germline V gives CDR1 MNHEY, CDR2 SMNVEV (reference sequence). The CDR3 length is 17 residues. Here immunoSEQ multiplex PCR was the method, and the copy in TCRdb shows in-frame clones only, minus some. The sample has about 170,000 clones, approximately 86% seen once. V usage is TRBV27 and J usage is TRBJ2-7; a weak D match, TRBD1 (5 bases). The sequencing sample was made of peripheral blood. This receptor was identified in a woman older than 75 in a cohort sampled during active or convalescent COVID-19. The CDR3 nucleotides are TGTGCCAGCAGTTTATCGCTTTTTAGGGGTAGAGTCAACGAGCAGTACTTC. It translates to CASSLSLFRGRVNEQYF.